This entry is about one T cell receptor (beta chain). As the sequencing template, cDNA was produced by extracting RNA and reverse transcribing it. Some clones are missing from TCRdb's copy, which holds only in-frame ones; the method was immunoSEQ multiplex PCR. The sample includes roughly 75,000 clones, 55% to 75% of them seen just once. These data originate in a study of CD8+ T cells in alopecia areata. Punch biopsies of lesional scalp, plus peripheral blood, were taken from alopecia areata patients. The authors sorted CD4+ and CD8+ T cells from PBMCs. The sequence was obtained from a human donor with alopecia areata. The sequenced sample was CD8+ T cells sorted from blood, obtained at week 0.

Here the CDR3 DNA reads TGTGCCAGCAGCCCCAAGGTGACTAGCGTGGCTCGAGCGTCCTACAATGAGCAGTTCTTC. This sequence encodes CASSPKVTSVARASYNEQFF. The chain employs TRBV14 and TRBJ2-1, with 8 bases fitting TRBD2. Per the germline V gene, CDR1 is SGHDN and CDR2 is FVKESK. V lost 4 bases, J lost 1 base, and 18 bases stayed unmatched. This CDR3 contains 20 residues.